Shown below are 21 T cell receptor beta chains from a single sample sequenced in a study of T cell repertoires in cytomegalovirus infection. In TCRdb, the reads were re-called with MiXCR into one record per CDR3 protein. The sample holds around 900,000 distinct CDR3 sequences; around 30% are singletons and the top ten take roughly 13%. For these TCRs, the target antigens are not known. Sequenced here: cultured CD8+ T cells from PBMCs, sampled from culture after CMV antigen stimulation. Receptors were obtained from a human donor in good health (CMV status not recorded). Some clones in this sample may be carry-over from other donors' samples.

This clonotype came up a few times. The genes are TRBV5-6 and TRBJ2-3, with 9 bases that match TRBD2. V lost 2 bases, J lost 0 bases, and 7 bases stayed unmatched. CDR1 and CDR2 (germline): SGHDT, YYEEEE. CDR3 length: 17 amino acids. As DNA, the CDR3 is TGTGCCAGCAGCTTCAAGGGGACTAGCAGTAGCACAGATACGCAGTATTTT. It yields the protein CASSFKGTSSSTDTQYF.

As concerns this clonotype: Since a much larger clone is just one base distant, this may be a read error. The chain links TRBV7-2 to TRBJ2-7; 8 bases match TRBD1. The germline V gene encodes CDR1 SGHTA and CDR2 FQGNSA. The V and J ends lost 4 bases and 5 bases, in that order; junction bases with no gene match: 10. The CDR3 is made up of 15 amino acids. The CDR3 nucleotides read TGTGCCAGCAGCTCATCAGGTGACAGGGGCCACGAGCAGTACTTC. Protein sequence: CASSSSGDRGHEQYF.

This clonotype was seen just once. V and J are TRBV12-3 or TRBV12-4 and TRBJ1-1; D perhaps matches TRBD1 (6 bases). CDR3 size: 14 residues. Trimming pared 6 bases from V and 0 bases from J, leaving 11 bases between. CDR3 DNA sequence: TGTGCCAGCAGGGTACAGGGACTGAACACTGAAGCTTTCTTT. It translates to CASRVQGLNTEAFF.

The chain has TRBV3-1 and TRBJ1-1; a weak D match, TRBD1 (5 bases). The ends were cut back, 4 bases at V and 4 bases at J, with 16 bases in the middle. Germline CDR1 reads LGHDT; CDR2 reads YNNKEL (reference sequence). This CDR3 has 15 amino acids. The CDR3 DNA follows: TGTGCCAGCAGCCGGGACCCCTCGGTCGGCACTGAAGCTTTCTTT. Encoded protein: CASSRDPSVGTEAFF.

This clonotype was detected only a few times. The chain uses TRBV6-8 and TRBJ2-3, with 8 bases matching TRBD1. CDR1 and CDR2 (germline): MNHGY, SAAAGT. With 4 bases clipped from V and 2 bases from J, the junction kept 5 bases outside the gene matches. CDR3 length: 15 residues. CDR3 loop: CASSLTGAFTDTQYF. CDR3 nucleotide sequence: TGTGCCAGCAGTTTGACAGGGGCTTTCACAGATACGCAGTATTTT.

The V and J genes are TRBV6-2 or TRBV6-3 and TRBJ1-1, with D tentatively TRBD1 (5 bases). V gave up 8 bases and J gave up 3 bases, with 13 bases separating them. Germline V gives CDR1 MNHEY, CDR2 SVGEGT. The CDR3 contains 13 residues. The CDR3: CASDGTQDTEAFF. In DNA form, the CDR3 reads TGTGCCAGCGACGGGACCCAGGACACTGAAGCTTTCTTT.

The sample holds a few counts of this clonotype. V is TRBV12-5 and J is TRBJ2-1; no clear D gene. Germline V gives CDR1 LGHNT, CDR2 FRNRAP. The length of the CDR3 is 13 residues. Trimming stripped 0 bases from V and 11 bases from J, with 11 bases between. The CDR3 loop is CASGLVGRRKQFF. As DNA, the CDR3 is TGTGCTAGTGGTTTGGTAGGAAGGCGGAAGCAGTTCTTC.

This clonotype was observed many times. The chain couples TRBV7-2 to TRBJ1-2, with 8 bases matching TRBD1. CDR3 length equals 16 residues. After removal of 2 bases from V and 8 bases from J, the junction contained 13 bases not matched to a gene. Per the germline V gene, CDR1 is SGHTA and CDR2 is FQGNSA. The CDR3 protein is CASSLYPGQGAKGYTF. As DNA, the CDR3 is TGTGCCAGCAGCTTATACCCCGGGCAGGGGGCAAAAGGCTACACCTTC.

The rearrangement uses TRBV2 and TRBJ2-2; D may correspond to TRBD1 or TRBD2 (6 bases each). Germline V lookup: CDR1 SNHLY, CDR2 FYNNEI. This CDR3 contains 12 residues. Trimming left V 8 bases short and J 8 bases short, with 12 bases between. The CDR3 coding sequence is TGTGCCAGCGGGGGGCCTGTAGGGGAGCTGTTTTTT. It translates to CASGGPVGELFF. The variable domain in full, completed from reference TRBV2 and TRBJ2-2, reads EPEVTQTPSHQVTQMGQEVILRCVPISNHLYFYWYRQILGQKVEFLVSFYNNEISEKSEIFDDQFSVERPDGSNFTLKIRSTKLEDSAMYFCASGGPVGELFFGEGSRLTVL.

This clonotype was found many times. The chain employs TRBV7-2 and TRBJ1-2, with D uncertain. V dropped 8 bases and J dropped 0 bases, with 10 bases sitting between them. CDR3 length: 13 residues. Germline CDR1 reads SGHTA; CDR2 reads FQGNSA. The CDR3 sequence: CASFREANYGYTF. Written as DNA, the CDR3 is TGTGCCAGCTTCCGGGAAGCTAACTATGGCTACACCTTC.

The CDR3, as DNA: TGTGCCAGCACCCAACGATGGCTAGCTTCGGGGGGGGGTCGCACAGATACGCAGTATTTT. Translated, it gives CASTQRWLASGGGRTDTQYF. This sequence joins TRBV12-3 or TRBV12-4 and TRBJ2-3; TRBD2 agrees at 8 bases. This CDR3 has 20 amino acids. Losses at the gene ends were 7 bases for V and 1 base for J; bases not matched to a gene: 22.

The V call is TRBV27, the J call TRBJ1-6; D gene unclear. Per germline, CDR1 MNHEY and CDR2 SMNVEV (reference sequence). The CDR3 runs 13 residues. Trimming removed 10 bases from V and 9 bases from J, with 16 bases in between. CDR3 region: CATQQSRVSPLHF. CDR3 nucleotide sequence: TGTGCCACCCAACAGTCACGGGTTTCACCCCTCCACTTT.

This clonotype appeared a few times. The V call is TRBV20-1, the J call TRBJ2-7; perhaps TRBD2 as D (6 bases). Germline CDR1 DFQATT, CDR2 SNEGSKA (reference sequence). The CDR3 loop spans 14 amino acids. CDR3 DNA sequence: TGCAGTGCTCGAGAGGTAGCAGGGAGGAACGAGCAGTACGTC. This translates into CSAREVAGRNEQYV.

This chain connects TRBV7-9 to TRBJ2-7; TRBD1 matches at 10 bases. The CDR3 is 13 amino acids. Germline-derived CDR1 and CDR2 are SEHNR and FQNEAQ (reference sequence). Trimming cost V 5 bases and J 6 bases; bases outside gene matches: 4. CDR3: CASSDRGPSEQYV. Here the CDR3 DNA reads TGTGCCAGCAGCGACAGGGGGCCGAGCGAGCAGTACGTC.

This clonotype turned up a few times. The rearrangement uses TRBV28 and TRBJ2-5; 7 bases fit TRBD1. This CDR3 has 16 amino acids. With V trimmed by 4 bases and J by 1 base, 9 bases remained unmatched. The germline gives CDR1 MDHEN, CDR2 SYDVKM. In nucleotides, the CDR3 is TGTGCCAGCAGTTATCTCCGGGACAGCATCCAAGAGACCCAGTACTTC. Amino acids: CASSYLRDSIQETQYF. The complete variable domain, with remaining parts taken from reference TRBV28 and TRBJ2-5, reads DVKVTQSSRYLVKRTGEKVFLECVQDMDHENMFWYRQDPGLGLRLIYFSYDVKMKEKGDIPEGYSVSREKKERFSLILESASTNQTSMYLCASSYLRDSIQETQYFGPGTRLLVL.

Notes on this clonotype: A much larger clone lies one base from this, so it may be a read error. The gene calls are TRBV7-4 and TRBJ2-5; no firm D call. This CDR3 has 12 amino acids. Germline lookup yields CDR1 SGHVT and CDR2 SQSDAQ. V dropped 10 bases and J dropped 1 base, with 10 bases sitting between them. CDR3 nucleotides: TGTGCCAACACTGGGGTCCAAGAGACCCAGTACTTC. This sequence encodes CANTGVQETQYF.

This chain joins TRBV6-5 and TRBJ2-1, with D possibly being TRBD1 (5 bases). CDR1 is MNHEY, CDR2 SVGAGI, per germline. V gave up 2 bases and J gave up 5 bases, with 13 bases separating them. This CDR3 contains 15 residues. The CDR3, as DNA: TGTGCCAGCAGTTACCCAGGCAGGGTAAACAATGAGCAGTTCTTC. Protein sequence: CASSYPGRVNNEQFF.

This clonotype occurred a few times. V is TRBV7-8 and J is TRBJ2-4; no clear D. With 7 bases removed from V and 5 bases from J, the gap between germline ends came to 15 bases. The CDR3 has 14 residues. Per germline, CDR1 SGHVS and CDR2 FQNEAQ. The CDR3 DNA sequence: TGTGCCAGCACCCCCCTGTTGGCAGAAAACATTCAGTACTTC. Protein product: CASTPLLAENIQYF.

The chain has TRBV6-1 and TRBJ2-2; D is unclear. Germline values: CDR1 MNHNS, CDR2 SASEGT. There are 16 residues in the CDR3. The V end was cut by 1 base, the J end by 3 bases, with 12 bases between. The DNA of the CDR3 is TGTGCCAGCAGTGAAGATAGAGGCCTTCACACCGGGGAGCTGTTTTTT. Translating gives CASSEDRGLHTGELFF.

CDR3: CASSQRGTYNEQFF. CDR3 sequence (DNA): TGTGCCAGCAGCCAGCGGGGAACCTACAATGAGCAGTTCTTC. V gene TRBV27 combines with J gene TRBJ2-1, with TRBD2 identical over 7 bases. The germline gives CDR1 MNHEY, CDR2 SMNVEV (reference sequence). The V and J ends lost 6 bases and 2 bases, in that order; junction bases with no gene match: 4. The CDR3 consists of 14 residues.

In this sample, this clonotype turned up a few times. CDR3 coding DNA: TGTGCCAGCAGTGAGGGGGGCCAATTTCAGCCCCAGCATTTT. This translates into CASSEGGQFQPQHF. The J gene is TRBJ1-5, the V gene TRBV25-1, with TRBD1 as a possible D gene (6 bases). The CDR3 covers 14 residues. V lost 3 bases to trimming and J lost 6 bases, with 12 bases between them. CDR1 is MGHDK and CDR2 is SYGVNS in the germline V gene.